This TCR beta chain was recorded in a study of CD8+ T cells in alopecia areata. Study outcomes and limitations: Across lesional scalp, and particularly alopecia totalis/universalis, clonality surpassed that of normal scalp. Alphabeta T cells residing in normal skin are also sequenced in scalp samples.

Sorting from PBMCs produced CD4+ and CD8+ T cells. Points on this clone: Its antigen is unidentified.

RNA was isolated and reverse transcribed to cDNA, the sequencing template. Repertoires were generated with immunoSEQ multiplex PCR, while TCRdb's copy carries only in-frame clones and drops some. The sample includes 140,000 to 150,000 clones, 62% seen only once; the top ten take 30% to 45%. Germline values: CDR1 MNHEY, CDR2 SMNVEV (reference sequence). V gave up 4 bases and J gave up 0 bases, with 9 bases separating them. This CDR3 comprises 14 residues. The sequence came from a human donor in good health. The specimen sequenced was CD8+ T cells sorted from blood. The rearrangement joins TRBV27 to TRBJ2-5, with a tentative D call TRBD1 (5 bases). The CDR3 bases are TGTGCCAGCAGTTCAAGACAGAACCAAGAGACCCAGTACTTC. It codes for CASSSRQNQETQYF.